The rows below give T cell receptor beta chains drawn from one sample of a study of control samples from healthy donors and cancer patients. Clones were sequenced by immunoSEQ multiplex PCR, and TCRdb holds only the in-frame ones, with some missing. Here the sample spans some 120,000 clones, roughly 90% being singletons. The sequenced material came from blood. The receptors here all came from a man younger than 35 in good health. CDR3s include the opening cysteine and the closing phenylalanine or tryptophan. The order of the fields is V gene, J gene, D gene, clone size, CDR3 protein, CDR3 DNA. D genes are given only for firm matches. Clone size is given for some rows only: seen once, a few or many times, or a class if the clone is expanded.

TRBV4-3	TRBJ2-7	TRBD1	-	CASSQDTTGQGFYEQYF	TGCGCCAGCAGCCAAGATACGACGGGACAGGGATTCTACGAGCAGTACTTC
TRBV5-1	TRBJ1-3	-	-	CASSSMTGPGGNTIYF	TGCGCCAGCAGCTCGATGACAGGACCCGGAGGTAACACCATATATTTT
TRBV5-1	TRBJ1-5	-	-	CASSLTGINQPQHF	TGCGCCAGCAGCTTGACAGGGATCAATCAGCCCCAGCATTTT
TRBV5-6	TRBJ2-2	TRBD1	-	CASSLGVFQGARPGELFF	TGTGCCAGCAGCTTGGGGGTCTTCCAGGGGGCGCGCCCCGGGGAGCTGTTTTTT
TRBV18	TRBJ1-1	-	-	CASSLSLGAGNTEAFF	TGTGCCAGCTCACTATCTTTGGGGGCCGGGAACACTGAAGCTTTCTTT
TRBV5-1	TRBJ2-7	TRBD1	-	CASSWGTGGVAYEQYF	TGCGCCAGCAGCTGGGGGACAGGGGGCGTCGCCTACGAGCAGTACTTC
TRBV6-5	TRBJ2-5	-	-	CASSYSTGQETQYF	TGTGCCAGCAGTTACTCGACAGGACAAGAGACCCAGTACTTC
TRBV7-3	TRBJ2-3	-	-	CASSDRTSTDTQYF	TGTGCCAGCAGCGACAGGACTAGCACAGATACGCAGTATTTT
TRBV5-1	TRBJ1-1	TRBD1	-	CASSLADRAGAFF	TGCGCCAGCAGCTTGGCGGACAGGGCAGGAGCTTTCTTT
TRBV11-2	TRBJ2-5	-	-	CASRLREYQETQYF	TGTGCCAGCAGGCTCCGAGAGTACCAAGAGACCCAGTACTTC
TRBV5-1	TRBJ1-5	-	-	CASSLEGTAHQPQHF	TGCGCCAGCAGCTTGGAGGGGACGGCGCATCAGCCCCAGCATTTT
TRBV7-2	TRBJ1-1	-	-	CASSLLFGNTEAFF	TGTGCCAGCAGCTTGCTGTTCGGGAACACTGAAGCTTTCTTT
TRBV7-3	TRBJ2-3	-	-	CASSLTSDGGTDTQYF	TGTGCCAGCAGCTTAACCAGCGACGGGGGCACAGATACGCAGTATTTT
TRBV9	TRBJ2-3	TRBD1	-	CASGGQGTDTQYF	TGTGCCAGCGGGGGACAGGGCACAGATACGCAGTATTTT
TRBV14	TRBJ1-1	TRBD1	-	CASSQGVTGQTMNTEAFF	TGTGCCAGCAGCCAAGGGGTAACGGGACAGACTATGAACACTGAAGCTTTCTTT
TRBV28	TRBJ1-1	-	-	CASSPVIPEAFF	TGTGCCAGCAGCCCTGTCATTCCTGAAGCTTTCTTT
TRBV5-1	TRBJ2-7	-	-	CASSLTVSSYEQYF	TGCGCCAGCAGCTTGACCGTGTCCTCCTACGAGCAGTACTTC
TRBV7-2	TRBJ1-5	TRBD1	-	CASSIAGTGSYSNQPQHF	TGTGCCAGCAGCATCGCCGGGACAGGGTCATATAGCAATCAGCCCCAGCATTTT
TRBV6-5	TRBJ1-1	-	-	CASSPRLNTEAFF	TGTGCCAGCAGTCCCCGGTTGAACACTGAAGCTTTCTTT
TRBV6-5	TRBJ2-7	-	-	CASSYERFGDEQYF	TGTGCCAGCAGTTACGAACGGTTTGGCGACGAGCAGTACTTC
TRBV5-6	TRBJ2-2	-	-	CASSPQGIGELFF	TGTGCCAGCAGCCCTCAGGGAATCGGGGAGCTGTTTTTT
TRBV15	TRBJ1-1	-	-	CATSRDDPKSWGALNTEAFF	TGTGCCACCAGCAGAGATGATCCAAAAAGTTGGGGGGCTCTGAACACTGAAGCTTTCTTT
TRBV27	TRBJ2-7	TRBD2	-	CASSDGLAGVGEQYF	TGTGCCAGCAGTGACGGACTAGCGGGAGTCGGGGAGCAGTACTTC
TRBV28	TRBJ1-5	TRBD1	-	CASSFDRDRVVYSNQPQHF	TGTGCCAGCAGTTTCGACCGGGACAGGGTTGTTTATAGCAATCAGCCCCAGCATTTT
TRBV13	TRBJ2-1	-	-	CASSHLSILESEQFF	TGTGCCAGCAGCCACCTCAGCATCCTAGAAAGTGAGCAGTTCTTC
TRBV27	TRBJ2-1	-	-	CASMQVSYNEQFF	TGTGCCAGCATGCAGGTCTCCTACAATGAGCAGTTCTTC
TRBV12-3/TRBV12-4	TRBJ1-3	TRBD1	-	CASSPGQGNTIYF	TGTGCCAGCAGCCCCGGACAGGGGAACACCATATATTTT
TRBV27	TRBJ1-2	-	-	CASTHRQGPGGYTF	TGTGCCAGCACACACCGGCAGGGGCCTGGAGGCTACACCTTC
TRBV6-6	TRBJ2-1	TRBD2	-	CASSATSGGSVGSDYNEQFF	TGTGCCAGCAGCGCTACTAGCGGCGGGAGCGTAGGGTCGGACTACAATGAGCAGTTCTTC
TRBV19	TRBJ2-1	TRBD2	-	CASSIDISGRGYNEQFF	TGTGCCAGTAGTATCGATATCAGCGGGAGAGGATACAATGAGCAGTTCTTC
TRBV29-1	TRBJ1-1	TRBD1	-	CSVGTELNTEAFF	TGCAGCGTGGGGACAGAATTGAACACTGAAGCTTTCTTT
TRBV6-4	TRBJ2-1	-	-	CASSPSQSPSEQFF	TGTGCCAGCAGCCCCTCTCAGAGTCCAAGTGAGCAGTTCTTC
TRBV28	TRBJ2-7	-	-	CASSPGDLPRFEQYF	TGTGCCAGCAGCCCCGGGGACCTACCTCGCTTCGAGCAGTACTTC
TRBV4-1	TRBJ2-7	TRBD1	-	CASSHLDRGRIEEQYF	TGCGCCAGCAGCCATCTGGACAGGGGGCGGATTGAGGAGCAGTACTTC
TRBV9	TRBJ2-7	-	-	CASSVSGRKAREGLNEQYF	TGTGCCAGCAGCGTCTCAGGGAGGAAAGCTAGAGAGGGGTTGAACGAGCAGTACTTC
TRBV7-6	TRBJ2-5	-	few	CASSLAGASQETQYF	TGTGCCAGCAGCTTAGCGGGAGCGTCCCAAGAGACCCAGTACTTC
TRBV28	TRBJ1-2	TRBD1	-	CASDRGQGYTF	TGTGCCAGCGACAGGGGGCAGGGCTACACCTTC
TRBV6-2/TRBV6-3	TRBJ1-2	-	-	CASSFGQMGTGTDYYGYTF	TGTGCCAGCAGTTTCGGGCAGATGGGTACGGGGACGGATTACTATGGCTACACCTTC
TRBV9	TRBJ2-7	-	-	CASSGSGTSSYEQYF	TGTGCCAGCAGCGGAAGCGGAACTAGCTCCTACGAGCAGTACTTC
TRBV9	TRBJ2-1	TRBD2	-	CASSPRLAGFSYNEQFF	TGTGCCAGCAGCCCACGACTAGCGGGATTCTCTTACAATGAGCAGTTCTTC
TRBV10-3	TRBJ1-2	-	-	CAISGTKPTGPGYTF	TGTGCCATCAGTGGAACGAAACCCACTGGACCGGGCTACACCTTC
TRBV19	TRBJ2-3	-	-	CASSMSRGSTDTQYF	TGTGCCAGTAGTATGAGTCGGGGGAGCACAGATACGCAGTATTTT
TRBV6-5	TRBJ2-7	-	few	CASSYGGGGPKEQYF	TGTGCCAGCAGTTACGGAGGGGGAGGGCCGAAAGAGCAGTACTTC
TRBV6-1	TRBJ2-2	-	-	CASSEALGSLGTGELFF	TGTGCCAGCAGTGAAGCGCTCGGGAGCTTGGGCACCGGGGAGCTGTTTTTT
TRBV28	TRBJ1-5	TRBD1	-	CASSPTGGTKPQHF	TGTGCCAGCAGTCCCACAGGGGGCACTAAGCCCCAGCATTTT
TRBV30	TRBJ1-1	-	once	CALTGNSEAFF	TGTGCCTTAACAGGGAATTCTGAAGCTTTCTTT
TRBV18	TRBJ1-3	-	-	CASSPSINSGNTIYF	TGTGCCAGCTCACCATCTATCAACTCTGGAAACACCATATATTTT
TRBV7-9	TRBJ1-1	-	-	CASSLGTVNTEAFF	TGTGCCAGCAGCTTAGGGACAGTAAACACTGAAGCTTTCTTT
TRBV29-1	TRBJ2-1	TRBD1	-	CSVYRGRLNEQFF	TGCAGCGTTTACAGGGGGCGCTTGAATGAGCAGTTCTTC
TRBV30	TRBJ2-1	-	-	CAWTSDYNEQFF	TGTGCCTGGACCTCGGACTACAATGAGCAGTTCTTC
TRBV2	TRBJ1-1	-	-	CASRTDGDGAEAFF	TGTGCCAGCAGGACGGACGGGGACGGGGCTGAAGCTTTCTTT
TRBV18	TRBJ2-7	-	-	CASSPTTRGHEQYF	TGTGCCAGCTCACCGACGACTAGGGGTCACGAGCAGTACTTC
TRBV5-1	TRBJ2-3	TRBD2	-	CASSSTLAGGKTDTQYF	TGCGCCAGCAGCTCGACACTAGCGGGAGGGAAGACAGATACGCAGTATTTT
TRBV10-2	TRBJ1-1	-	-	CASTGGYTEAFF	TGCGCCAGCACCGGAGGATACACTGAAGCTTTCTTT
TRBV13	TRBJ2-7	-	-	CASSLGYEQYF	TGTGCCAGCAGCCTGGGGTACGAGCAGTACTTC
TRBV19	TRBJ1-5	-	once	CASSLHRENQPQHF	TGTGCCAGTAGTCTTCACAGGGAAAATCAGCCCCAGCATTTT